The clone carrying this TCR beta chain was seen more than once but under ten times. These data are taken from a study of blood T cell repertoires in COVID-19. Background on the study: The samples span acute and convalescent COVID-19 from the United States, Italy and Spain. Nucleic acid was either cDNA or gDNA, and it came from T cells, B-cell-depleted T cells, or PBMCs.

The CDR3 extends over 16 amino acids. The J segment lost 3 bases and the V segment lost 0 bases, leaving 5 bases of the junction unmatched. CDR1 and CDR2 from the germline V gene are KGHSH and LQKENI. Original data processing: Reference gene primer amplification in the assay estimated nucleated cell counts. Assay used: immunoSEQ multiplex PCR; TCRdb lists only in-frame clones, some missing. V and J calls and clone size follow that table, whereas D and trimming were derived from the DNA. This sample has about half a million clones, with 80% to 90% found just once. Sequences were obtained from peripheral blood. This clonotype was sampled from a human donor in a cohort sampled during active COVID-19. J is TRBJ2-1 and V is TRBV18; TRBD1 matches at 7 bases. The CDR3 DNA reads TGTGCCAGCTCACCACCTACAGGGGTGGGCTACAATGAGCAGTTCTTC. It translates to CASSPPTGVGYNEQFF.